This T cell receptor (beta chain) was observed in a study of human T cells and chemical hapten exposure. In the study overall: How much TCR each sample yielded varied, mostly because pooled library volumes differed slightly. Study outcomes and limitations: Versus controls, significantly more large CDR3 similarity clusters arose from expanded TCRs. With DPC sensitization, TCRs exceeding 1 in 1000 frequency showed no change.

This clonotype showed up many times. Its antigen is unknown. Time point given: pre-sensitization, week 0. Treatment of the sample: therapeutic diphenylcyclopropenone sensitization with weekly scalp DPC. Before extraction, the whole blood was not fractionated, and total RNA was taken from it. In TCRdb, the RACE reads were re-called with MiXCR into one record per CDR3 protein. Among over 300,000 distinct CDR3 sequences listed, 5.1% were seen once. Per the germline V gene, CDR1 is SGHDT and CDR2 is YYEEEE. The V and J ends lost 3 bases and 2 bases respectively, with 12 bases between them. This CDR3 comprises 15 residues.

The sequenced sample was whole blood, obtained in connection with sensitization to the hapten diphenylcyclopropenone (DPC). The clonotype was recovered from a woman aged 45-65 years with alopecia areata. Some clones in this sample may be carry-over from other donors' samples. The chain carries TRBV5-6 and TRBJ1-5; D call uncertain. CDR3 bases: TGTGCCAGCAGCTACTGGGGTCGGGGCAATCAGCCCCAGCATTTT. Protein sequence: CASSYWGRGNQPQHF.